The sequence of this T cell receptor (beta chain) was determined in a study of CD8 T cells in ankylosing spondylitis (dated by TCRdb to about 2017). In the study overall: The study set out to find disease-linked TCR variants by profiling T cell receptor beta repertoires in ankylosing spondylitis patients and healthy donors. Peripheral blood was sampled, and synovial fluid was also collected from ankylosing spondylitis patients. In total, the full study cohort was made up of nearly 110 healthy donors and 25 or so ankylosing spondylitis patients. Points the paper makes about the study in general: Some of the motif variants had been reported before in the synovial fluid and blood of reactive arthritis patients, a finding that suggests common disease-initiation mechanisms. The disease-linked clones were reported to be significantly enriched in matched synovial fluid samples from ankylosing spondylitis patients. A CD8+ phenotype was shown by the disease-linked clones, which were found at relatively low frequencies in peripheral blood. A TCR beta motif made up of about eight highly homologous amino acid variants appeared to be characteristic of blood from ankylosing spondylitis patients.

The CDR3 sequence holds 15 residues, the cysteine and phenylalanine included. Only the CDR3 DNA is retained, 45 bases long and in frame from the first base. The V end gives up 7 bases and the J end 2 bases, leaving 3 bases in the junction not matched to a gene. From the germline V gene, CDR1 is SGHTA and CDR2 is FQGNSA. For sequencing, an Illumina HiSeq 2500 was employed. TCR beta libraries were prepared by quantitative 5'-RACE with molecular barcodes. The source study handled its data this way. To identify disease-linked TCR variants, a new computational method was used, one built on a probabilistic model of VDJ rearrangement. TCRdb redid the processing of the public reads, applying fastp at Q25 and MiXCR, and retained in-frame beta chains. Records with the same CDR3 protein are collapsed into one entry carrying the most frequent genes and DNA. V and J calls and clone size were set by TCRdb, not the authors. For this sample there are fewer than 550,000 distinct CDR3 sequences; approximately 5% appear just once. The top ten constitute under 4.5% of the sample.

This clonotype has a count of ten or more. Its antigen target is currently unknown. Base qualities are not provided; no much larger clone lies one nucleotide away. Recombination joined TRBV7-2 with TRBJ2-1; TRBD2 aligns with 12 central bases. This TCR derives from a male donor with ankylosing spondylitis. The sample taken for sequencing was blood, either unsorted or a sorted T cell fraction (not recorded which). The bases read TGTGCCAGCAACCTAGCGGGGGGGCCCTACAATGAGCAGTTCTTC. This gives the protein CASNLAGGPYNEQFF.